One and the same sample provided the 18 T cell receptor beta chains below, sequenced in a study of T cell changes during pregnancy in multiple sclerosis. The data were produced by immunoSEQ multiplex PCR, yet TCRdb's version contains in-frame clones alone and is incomplete. Of around 41,000 clones detected, under 95% appear once; the ten largest clones hold 0.37%. The material sequenced was CD4+ T cells from peripheral blood mononuclear cells, taken in the third trimester of pregnancy. The receptors shown here come from a female donor in good health, enrolled as a control in a pregnancy study.

The chain links TRBV28 to TRBJ1-5, with D unclear. Germline loops: CDR1 MDHEN, CDR2 SYDVKM. V gave up 7 bases and J gave up 4 bases, with 8 bases separating them. This CDR3 has 12 residues. Here the CDR3 reads CASTGLNQPQHF. In DNA form, the CDR3 reads TGTGCCAGCACCGGACTAAATCAGCCCCAGCATTTT.

V gene TRBV5-1 combines with J gene TRBJ2-2, with D unclear. Germline V gene data show CDR1 as SGHRS and CDR2 as YFSETQ. Deletions cut 2 bases from V and 2 bases from J, with 7 bases between. This CDR3 spans 14 amino acids. CDR3 residues: CASSLHSNTGELFF. CDR3 DNA: TGCGCCAGCAGCTTACACAGCAACACCGGGGAGCTGTTTTTT.

This clone was seen a single time. The chain combines TRBV2 with TRBJ1-5, with 7 bases identical to TRBD1. The CDR3 totals 13 residues. V lost 7 bases to trimming and J lost 4 bases; unmatched junction nucleotides: 4. Germline V CDR1 and CDR2: SNHLY, FYNNEI. The CDR3 region is CASTRDRNQPQHF. DNA of the CDR3: TGTGCCAGCACCAGGGACAGAAATCAGCCCCAGCATTTT. Together with reference TRBV2 and TRBJ1-5, the CDR3 gives the full variable domain: EPEVTQTPSHQVTQMGQEVILRCVPISNHLYFYWYRQILGQKVEFLVSFYNNEISEKSEIFDDQFSVERPDGSNFTLKIRSTKLEDSAMYFCASTRDRNQPQHFGDGTRLSIL.

The chain links TRBV6-5 to TRBJ2-3; possible D gene TRBD2, 5 bases. The germline CDR1 and CDR2 sequences are MNHEY and SVGAGI. Trimming removed 6 bases at V and 8 bases at J, with 21 bases between. The length of the CDR3 is 15 residues. CDR3 sequence reads: CASRRHQNLGGTQYF. The CDR3 DNA sequence: TGTGCCAGCAGGCGCCACCAAAATCTAGGAGGTACGCAGTATTTT.

The CDR3 spells CASSPGGQETQYF. CDR3 coding DNA: TGTGCCAGCTCACCGGGGGGCCAAGAGACCCAGTACTTC. The J gene is TRBJ2-5, the V gene TRBV18; D may be TRBD2 (6 bases). Looked up from germline, CDR1 is KGHSH and CDR2 is LQKENI. The V end was cut by 3 bases, the J end by 1 base, with 6 bases between. The CDR3 has 13 amino acids.

This clone was seen only once. This chain links TRBV30 with TRBJ1-5; D unclear. Trimming took off 0 bases at V and 4 bases at J, with 22 bases between the two ends. Germline V gene data show CDR1 as GTSNPN and CDR2 as SVGIG (reference sequence). CDR3 size: 18 residues. This CDR3 reads CAWSVIEGRARFNQPQHF. The CDR3 DNA is TGTGCCTGGAGTGTTATAGAAGGGAGGGCCAGATTTAATCAGCCCCAGCATTTT. Based on the CDR3 plus reference TRBV30 and TRBJ1-5, the full variable domain is SQTIHQWPATLVQPVGSPLSLECTVEGTSNPNLYWYRQAAGRGLQLLFYSVGIGQISSEVPQNLSASRPQDRQFILSSKKLLLSDSGFYLCAWSVIEGRARFNQPQHFGDGTRLSIL.

In its sample, this clone was seen a few times. This chain links TRBV7-9 with TRBJ2-5; possibly TRBD2 for D (5 bases). V was cut by 5 bases and J by 4 bases, with 5 bases left in between. Germline CDR1 and CDR2: SEHNR and FQNEAQ (reference sequence). The CDR3 consists of 11 residues. The CDR3 sequence is CASSGGETQYF. Here the CDR3 DNA reads TGTGCCAGCAGCGGAGGAGAGACCCAGTACTTC. Full variable domain (remainder filled in from reference TRBV7-9 and TRBJ2-5): DTGVSQNPRHKITKRGQNVTFRCDPISEHNRLYWYRQTLGQGPEFLTYFQNEAQLEKSRLLSDRFSAERPKGSFSTLEIQRTEQGDSAMYLCASSGGETQYFGPGTRLLVL.

The V and J genes are TRBV28 and TRBJ1-5; D ambiguous. The CDR3 is 16 amino acids. V lost 4 bases to trimming and J lost 3 bases, with 16 bases between them. CDR1 is MDHEN and CDR2 is SYDVKM in the germline V gene. CDR3 amino acids: CASSSIGGATNQPQHF. CDR3 DNA: TGTGCCAGCAGTTCCATCGGTGGAGCTACCAATCAGCCCCAGCATTTT.

The chain is built from TRBV7-8 and TRBJ1-1; 11 nucleotides match TRBD1. CDR3 length equals 18 residues. Germline-derived CDR1 and CDR2 are SGHVS and FQNEAQ. The junction had 15 bases not matched to a gene; V was cut back by 6 bases and J by 3 bases. The CDR3 protein is CASSYRRKDRGLYTEAFF. DNA for the CDR3: TGTGCCAGCAGTTATCGACGTAAGGACAGGGGGCTTTACACTGAAGCTTTCTTT. Based on the CDR3 plus reference TRBV7-8 and TRBJ1-1, the full variable domain is GAGVSQSPRYKVAKRGQDVALRCDPISGHVSLFWYQQALGQGPEFLTYFQNEAQLDKSGLPSDRFFAERPEGSVSTLKIQRTQQEDSAVYLCASSYRRKDRGLYTEAFFGQGTRLTVV.

The chain has TRBV7-3 and TRBJ1-1, with a weak D call TRBD1 (6 bases). The CDR3 runs to 15 residues. In germline, CDR1 is SGHTA, CDR2 FQGTGA. Trimming removed 2 bases from V and 6 bases from J, with 16 bases in between. CDR3 in amino acids: CASSLGQLSAAEAFF. Here the CDR3 DNA reads TGTGCCAGCAGCTTAGGACAGCTCAGTGCTGCTGAAGCTTTCTTT.

The gene calls are TRBV11-2 and TRBJ2-1; tentative D call: TRBD2 (5 bases). Germline loops: CDR1 SGHAT, CDR2 FQNNGV. This CDR3 region has 13 residues. Trimming cost V 1 base and J 6 bases, with 7 bases left between them. Here the CDR3 DNA reads TGTGCCAGCAGCTTAGTGCTAGCCAATGAGCAGTTCTTC. Translating gives CASSLVLANEQFF.

The chain employs TRBV27 and TRBJ1-2, with D perhaps TRBD1 (5 bases). CDR1 and CDR2 from the germline V gene are MNHEY and SMNVEV (reference sequence). This CDR3 contains 14 residues. Deletions cut 3 bases from V and 3 bases from J, with 11 bases between. This chain's CDR3 is CASSFQGIDYGYTF. Written as DNA, the CDR3 is TGTGCCAGCAGTTTCCAGGGAATCGACTATGGCTACACCTTC.

Remarks on this clone: This CDR3 is also generated by other DNA sequences in the sample. V is TRBV2 and J is TRBJ1-2; D gene uncertain. Between the trimmed V and J ends, which lost 1 base and 7 bases, there was a span of 7 bases. Germline V gives CDR1 SNHLY, CDR2 FYNNEI. The CDR3 spans 12 residues. The CDR3, as DNA: TGTGCCAGCAGTGAAGTGGCAGGTGGCTACACCTTC. Amino acids: CASSEVAGGYTF. The variable domain in full, with the rest retrieved from reference TRBV2 and TRBJ1-2, is EPEVTQTPSHQVTQMGQEVILRCVPISNHLYFYWYRQILGQKVEFLVSFYNNEISEKSEIFDDQFSVERPDGSNFTLKIRSTKLEDSAMYFCASSEVAGGYTFGSGTRLTVV.

V gene TRBV11-1 combines with J gene TRBJ2-5; 7 bases fit TRBD2. Germline CDR1 and CDR2: SGHAT and FQDESV (reference sequence). Trimming at V came to 3 bases and at J to 1 base, leaving 11 bases not matched to a gene. The CDR3 runs 17 residues. The CDR3 DNA reads as TGTGCCAGCAGCTTGACGGGGACTAACCCCTTCCAAGAGACCCAGTACTTC. This translates into CASSLTGTNPFQETQYF.

The V gene is TRBV6-6, the J gene TRBJ2-7; 7 bases map to TRBD2. Germline assignment: CDR1 MNHNY and CDR2 SVGAGI (reference sequence). V was pared by 5 bases and J by 3 bases, with 7 bases of the junction left unmatched. This CDR3 contains 14 residues. The CDR3 DNA follows: TGTGCCAGCAGTAGGGAACTAGCGTTCTACGAGCAGTACTTC. Encoded protein: CASSRELAFYEQYF.

The chain combines TRBV5-1 with TRBJ1-5; 11 nucleotides match TRBD1. Per germline, CDR1 SGHRS and CDR2 YFSETQ. V lost 4 bases, J lost 2 bases, and 11 bases stayed unmatched. The CDR3 covers 18 residues. CDR3 residues: CASSARDRGIGGNQPQHF. The CDR3 nucleotides read TGCGCCAGCAGCGCCCGGGACAGGGGGATAGGAGGCAATCAGCCCCAGCATTTT.

The chain employs TRBV21-1 and TRBJ2-3; the table's D call, TRBD1, was not checked against the DNA. TRBV21-1 is flagged as a pseudogene. The CDR3 covers 16 residues. The CDR3 here is CPHHSGRQVNTDTQYF. The CDR3 DNA reads TGTCCTCACCACTCAGGGCGGCAGGTTAACACAGATACGCAGTATTTT.

This chain links TRBV29-1 with TRBJ2-1, with 8 positions matching TRBD2. V lost 6 bases, J lost 4 bases, and 11 bases stayed unmatched. Per the germline V gene, CDR1 is SQVTM and CDR2 is ANQGSEA. CDR3 length: 15 residues. The CDR3 bases are TGCAGCGTCGGATCGGGACTAGGTTTTTACAATGAGCAGTTCTTC. Protein product: CSVGSGLGFYNEQFF.